This T cell receptor beta chain was sequenced during a study of vaccination effects on CD4 cells after COVID-19 (dated 2022 in TCRdb). Context from the whole study: Each participant received two doses of an mRNA SARS-CoV-2 vaccine, either BNT162b2 or mRNA-1273. Cultures from other donors in the study were sequenced with the Oncomine TCR Beta short-read assay on an Illumina iSeq 100. Altogether, over 9 COVID-19 convalescent patients and a few SARS-CoV-2-naive healthy vaccine recipients made up the full study. SARS-CoV-2 spike-specific CD4+ TCR repertoires were compared before and after mRNA vaccination in COVID-19 convalescent patients and in infection-naive vaccine recipients.

The ViraFEST assay stimulated PBMC with viral peptide pools and then used TCR sequencing to identify antigen-specific CD4+ T cell clonotypes by expansion. After around 11 days of culture, CD4+ T cells were isolated with the EasySep CD4+ T cell isolation kit. The absence of prior SARS-CoV-2 infection in healthy vaccine recipients was confirmed by negative nucleocapsid antibodies before and after vaccination. Approximately 2 million PBMC per well were cultured in IMDM with 5% human AB serum, 7.5 to 10 IU/ml IL-2 and gentamicin, plus 10 ug/ml peptides. Half of the culture medium was replaced with fresh IL-2-containing medium on days 3 and 7. Each peptide stimulation condition was cultured in triplicate wells unless otherwise noted. Using Ficoll-Paque Plus gradient centrifugation, PBMC were separated from whole blood and then either used fresh or cryopreserved at -140C. The overlapping peptide pools covered the spike proteins of SARS-CoV-2 and of the common cold coronaviruses HCoV-NL63, HCoV-OC43 and HCoV-229E. Genomic DNA was extracted from cultured CD4+ T cells with the QIAamp micro DNA kit.

This clone was seen just once. The clone's antigen remains unknown. No base quality information exists; no much larger clone differs at one position. Its CDR3 holds 20 amino acids, cysteine through phenylalanine. CDR3 DNA is the only sequence kept; it has 60 bases, read in frame from the first base. V is cut back by 2 bases and J by 1 base, with 15 bases in the junction unmatched. Overall study results and their limits: The study was limited by a small number of convalescent patients, and early post-infection timepoints were lacking. In healthy vaccine recipients, vaccine-induced clones were almost all SARS-CoV-2 mono-reactive, with only 1 of 255 being cross-reactive with common cold coronaviruses. Both infection-induced and vaccine-induced clones contracted markedly at late post-vaccination timepoints, which is consistent with waning T cell responses.

Library creation used the immunoSEQ multiplex PCR assay. DNA from the cultured and isolated CD4+ T cells underwent TCR beta CDR3 sequencing. As for the original processing: Non-productive TCR sequences were removed, reads were trimmed to the CDR3 region, and CDR3s of at least 7 amino acids were retained. Antigen-specific clonotypes were identified with the MANAFEST web app by comparing expansion in peptide wells against reference cultures. To be called positive, a clone needed expansion at FDR<0.05 compared with the reference and with all other wells, an odds ratio greater than 5, and a frequency greater than 0.1% in two replicate wells. A clonotype was called cross-reactive if it was significantly expanded both in SARS-CoV-2 spike wells and in at least one common cold coronavirus spike condition. Using the stringdist R package, CDR3 similarity was measured by Levenshtein distance, and unrooted trees were constructed with ape in R 3.6.1. What TCRdb holds here is the immuneACCESS table cut down to in-frame rearrangements. Part of the clones is not present; checked against another copy, under half of the missing clones reflect an unresolved V gene, and the others are unexplained. Clone size and the V and J calls come from that table; the DNA yielded D and trimming. The sample includes roughly 61,000 clones, with roughly 80% observed a single time. The biggest ten clones account for about 2.4% of the sample.

This clonotype originated in a human donor who received a COVID-19 vaccine. The sequence is built from TRBV5-3 and TRBJ2-4, with 10 central nucleotides matching TRBD1. TRBV5-3 is labeled an ORF, and its function is uncertain. The material was CD4+ T cells from PBMCs cultured with HCoV-229E spike peptides, obtained before COVID-19 vaccination. The meaning of the sample's cell subset or site label: HCoV-229E spike overlapping peptide pool stimulation. The CDR3: CARSFVKDRGRGSAKNIQYF. The nucleotide sequence reads TGTGCCAGAAGCTTCGTCAAAGACAGGGGGCGAGGTAGCGCCAAAAACATTCAGTACTTC.